Detailed here is one T cell receptor beta chain. Its target is not known. TCRdb's copy holds only in-frame clones and misses some; the assay was immunoSEQ multiplex PCR. The repertoire holds roughly 60,000 clones, with under 70% as singletons. The sample belongs to a study of vaccination effects on CD4 cells after COVID-19. Antigen-specific CD4+ T cell clonotypes were called by their expansion after viral peptide-pool culture in ViraFEST. Scientists isolated CD4+ T cells after a roughly 9-day culture period ended. Vaccine recipients lacked prior SARS-CoV-2 infection and had negative nucleocapsid antibodies. Peptides at around 9.9 ug/ml and IL-2 at 9 to 10 IU/ml were added to around 2 million PBMC per well. This clonotype was sampled from a human donor who received a COVID-19 vaccine. This specimen consisted of CD4+ T cells from PBMCs cultured with SARS-CoV-2 spike peptides, obtained before COVID-19 vaccination.

CDR3 in amino acids: CASSITPTTSGGARSEQFF. The DNA of the CDR3 is TGTGCCAGTAGTATTACCCCAACGACTAGCGGGGGGGCGAGGAGTGAGCAGTTCTTC. V and J are TRBV19 and TRBJ2-1; TRBD2 matches 14 bases. Germline V gives CDR1 LNHDA, CDR2 SQIVND (reference sequence). The length of the CDR3 is 19 residues. V lost 3 bases, J lost 9 bases, and 16 bases stayed unmatched.